This T cell receptor (beta chain) was recovered during a study of T cell responses to AZD1222 COVID-19 vaccine. Overall study results and limits: Among the donors, most were white British and more were female, and clonal diversity was possibly underestimated.

The table came from immunoSEQ multiplex PCR; TCRdb's copy has only in-frame clones and leaves some out. The data contain under 95,000 clones, around 90% of them singletons. CDR3 length: 15 residues. V lost 0 bases and J lost 1, with 10 bases in between. CDR1 and CDR2 from the germline V gene are SGHKS and YYEKEE (reference sequence). About this clone: Its antigen is unknown.

The V gene is TRBV5-5, the J gene TRBJ1-1; D unclear. This receptor was obtained from an adult who received the AZD1222 COVID-19 vaccine. Specimen: peripheral blood, collected 28 days after the second AZD1222 dose. CDR3 in amino acids: CASSLDQVRNTEAFF. The CDR3 DNA reads TGTGCCAGCAGCTTGGACCAGGTTAGGAACACTGAAGCTTTCTTT.